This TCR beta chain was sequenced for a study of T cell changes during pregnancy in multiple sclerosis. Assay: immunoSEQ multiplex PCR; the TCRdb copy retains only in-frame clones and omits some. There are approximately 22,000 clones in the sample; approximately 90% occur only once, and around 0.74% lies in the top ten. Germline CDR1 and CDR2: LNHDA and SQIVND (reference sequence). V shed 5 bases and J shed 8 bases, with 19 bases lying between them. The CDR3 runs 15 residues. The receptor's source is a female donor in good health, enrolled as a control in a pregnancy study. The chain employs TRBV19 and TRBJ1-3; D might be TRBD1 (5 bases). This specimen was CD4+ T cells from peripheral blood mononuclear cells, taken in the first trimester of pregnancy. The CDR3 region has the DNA TGTGCCAGTAGTCTCGGGACTGCCGTTGAAGACACCATATATTTT. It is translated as CASSLGTAVEDTIYF.